The subject of this entry is one T cell receptor (beta chain). Clones were sequenced by immunoSEQ multiplex PCR, and TCRdb holds only the in-frame ones, with some missing. The repertoire consists of some 170,000 clones, with 85% to 90% occurring once and the leading ten covering roughly 4%. Germline trimming cut 8 bases from V and 4 bases from J; bases unmatched to any gene: 14. Germline CDR1 is SNHLY and CDR2 is FYNNEI. The CDR3 runs 16 residues. The record originates from a study of T cell responses to AZD1222 COVID-19 vaccine. The clonotype comes from an adult who received the MenACWY meningococcal vaccine as a control. The sequenced sample was peripheral blood, obtained 28 days after the second dose of the MenACWY control vaccine. The rearrangement joins TRBV2 to TRBJ2-3; 8 nucleotides agree with TRBD1. CDR3 region: CASHTSTGAAADTQYF. CDR3 DNA: TGTGCCAGCCATACTTCGACAGGGGCCGCCGCAGATACGCAGTATTTT.